This T cell receptor beta chain stems from a study of Graves' ophthalmopathy and Graves' hyperthyroidism. Study-level background: Peripheral blood was gathered at first diagnosis, ahead of any treatment whatsoever. Study results and limitations: Most thyroid-expanded clonotypes exceeding 0.001 frequency were also found in blood.

Clinical symptoms, serum thyroxine, TRAb, thyroid ultrasound and orbital computed tomography formed the basis of diagnosis. CDR1 MNHEY and CDR2 SVGAGI come from the germline V gene. J lost 0 bases, V lost 7 bases, and 10 bases had no gene match. This CDR3 region has 16 residues. Scientists amplified the TCR beta CDR3 regions from RNA transcripts. The authors performed first-round RT-PCR with HTBI primers and then a second-round multiplex PCR. Via MiXCR, TCRdb re-called the multiplex PCR reads, giving one row per CDR3 protein. Of about 480,000 distinct CDR3 sequences in the sample, 13% to 15% were seen once. This clonotype was seen many times. As yet, its antigen is unknown.

What was sequenced was blood. This chain connects TRBV6-5 to TRBJ1-1; 8 bases fit TRBD1. This clonotype originated in a woman younger than 45 with Graves' ophthalmopathy. CDR3 residues: CASNSPGQDLNTEAFF. Here the CDR3 DNA reads TGTGCCAGCAACTCACCGGGACAGGATTTGAACACTGAAGCTTTCTTT.